The present T cell receptor (beta chain) was sequenced within a study of blood T cell repertoires in COVID-19. Study information: Both acute and convalescent COVID-19 samples were obtained from the United States, Italy and Spain. PBMCs, B-cell-depleted T cells, or T cells provided the cDNA or gDNA that made up the material.

The ends were cut back, 0 bases at V and 3 bases at J, with 13 bases in the middle. The CDR3 is made up of 15 amino acids. CDR1 and CDR2 (germline): SGDLS, YYNGEE. Profiled with immunoSEQ multiplex PCR; TCRdb holds only in-frame clones, not every one. There are roughly 70,000 clones in the sample; roughly 89% occur only once, and around 4.9% lies in the top ten. The clonotype originates from a woman aged 45-60 years with active COVID-19. Source material: peripheral blood. V gene TRBV9 combines with J gene TRBJ2-7; D possibly corresponds to TRBD2 (6 bases). The CDR3 DNA sequence: TGTGCCAGCAGCGTAGGAGCGGGCGCGTACTACGAGCAGTACTTC. Its protein is CASSVGAGAYYEQYF.